The 28 T cell receptor beta chains presented below share a single source sample, sequenced in a study of PD-1 blockade in classical Hodgkin lymphoma. The method was immunoSEQ multiplex PCR; TCRdb's version includes in-frame clones alone and lacks a portion of them. The table has tens of thousands of clones, 85% to 95% seen once. Time point here: cycle 4 day 1 (C4D1), after about 6 weeks of nivolumab. Relapse was seen in all patients after autologous stem cell transplantation, and brentuximab vedotin exposure was variable. The sample consisted of peripheral blood mononuclear cells (PBMCs), taken before the fourth cycle of nivolumab. The receptors here all came from a human donor with classical Hodgkin lymphoma.

The V call is TRBV6-5, the J call TRBJ2-3; TRBD2 might be the D (6 bases). The CDR3 loop spans 15 amino acids. CDR1 and CDR2 from the germline V gene are MNHEY and SVGAGI. The V and J ends lost 2 bases and 3 bases respectively, with 12 bases between them. The CDR3 loop reads CASSYHGGATDTQYF. CDR3 DNA sequence: TGTGCCAGCAGTTACCACGGGGGAGCTACAGATACGCAGTATTTT.

The chain combines TRBV7-2 with TRBJ2-7; tentative D call: TRBD1 (6 bases). The ends were cut back, 5 bases at V and 2 bases at J, with 13 bases in the middle. The CDR3 runs to 14 residues. Germline loops: CDR1 SGHTA, CDR2 FQGNSA. CDR3 sequence: CASSQGTGPYEQYF. The CDR3 DNA reads as TGTGCCAGCAGCCAGGGCACAGGGCCCTACGAGCAGTACTTC.

The chain employs TRBV18 and TRBJ2-1; D unresolved. The CDR3 contains 15 residues. V was shortened by 3 bases and J by 0 bases, with 9 bases between the two germline ends. Germline V gene lookup returns CDR1 KGHSH and CDR2 LQKENI. Here the CDR3 DNA reads TGTGCCAGCTCACCGATCTGGAGCTCCTACAATGAGCAGTTCTTC. It is translated as CASSPIWSSYNEQFF.

The chain recombines TRBV7-3 with TRBJ2-1; D ambiguous. Trimming left V 0 bases short and J 5 bases short, with 5 bases between. The CDR3 is 13 amino acids. Germline V lookup: CDR1 SGHTA, CDR2 FQGTGA. The CDR3 sequence is CASSLTRDNEQFF. The CDR3 nucleotides are TGTGCCAGCAGCTTAACCCGGGACAATGAGCAGTTCTTC.

The rearrangement uses TRBV7-6 and TRBJ2-2; D is uncertain. V lost 5 bases, J lost 4 bases, and 11 bases lay in between. Looked up from germline, CDR1 is SGHVS and CDR2 is FNYEAQ. This CDR3 has 14 amino acids. Here the CDR3 reads CASSPGSPTGELFF. The CDR3 DNA is TGTGCCAGCAGCCCCGGATCTCCCACCGGGGAGCTGTTTTTT.

The chain links TRBV4-1 to TRBJ2-2; D remains unclear. The V gene lost 2 bases and the J gene lost 9 bases, with 10 bases spanning the gap. CDR1 is MGHRA and CDR2 is YSYEKL in the germline V gene. This CDR3 spans 13 amino acids. CDR3 region: CASSQLLGRELFF. The DNA of the CDR3 is TGCGCCAGCAGCCAACTCCTAGGCCGGGAGCTGTTTTTT.

V gene TRBV5-1 combines with J gene TRBJ2-7; 11 bases line up with TRBD2. The V gene end was trimmed by 7 bases and the J gene end by 3 bases; junction bases not matched to a gene: 9. This CDR3 contains 15 residues. Germline assignment: CDR1 SGHRS and CDR2 YFSETQ. The CDR3 bases are TGCGCCAGCCACGATGTCGGGACTAGCGGCTACGAGCAGTACTTC. Translation gives CASHDVGTSGYEQYF.

This chain uses TRBV7-2 with TRBJ1-3; TRBD1 is a possible D gene (5 bases). The length of the CDR3 is 15 residues. Germline CDR1 and CDR2: SGHTA and FQGNSA. V lost 4 bases and J lost 4, with 14 bases in between. The CDR3 reads CASSSDSGLGNTIYF. CDR3 nucleotides: TGTGCCAGCAGCTCAGACAGTGGCCTGGGAAACACCATATATTTT.

The chain joins TRBV28 to TRBJ2-1; 8 bases fit TRBD2. The V gene end was trimmed by 10 bases and the J gene end by 8 bases; junction bases not matched to a gene: 10. This CDR3 has 13 residues. Germline values: CDR1 MDHEN, CDR2 SYDVKM. The CDR3 spells CATKLAGGDEQFF. For the CDR3, the DNA is TGTGCCACGAAACTTGCGGGAGGCGATGAGCAGTTCTTC.

This clone was counted a single time. The chain joins TRBV28 to TRBJ2-1; TRBD1 agrees at 7 bases. Germline V CDR1 and CDR2: MDHEN, SYDVKM. The V segment lost 1 base and the J segment 12 bases; nucleotides outside the gene matches: 12. This CDR3 is 15 amino acids long. The DNA of the CDR3 is TGTGCCAGCAGTTTATCCTCCTTAGGACAGGTGGCGCAGTTCTTC. Translating gives CASSLSSLGQVAQFF. Based on the CDR3 plus reference TRBV28 and TRBJ2-1, the full variable domain is DVKVTQSSRYLVKRTGEKVFLECVQDMDHENMFWYRQDPGLGLRLIYFSYDVKMKEKGDIPEGYSVSREKKERFSLILESASTNQTSMYLCASSLSSLGQVAQFFGPGTRLTVL.

This clone was counted a single time. Written as DNA, the CDR3 is TGCGCCAGCAGCCAAGATGCCAGGGTCCTTGATTCACCCCTCCACTTT. Translated: CASSQDARVLDSPLHF. The rearrangement joins TRBV4-1 to TRBJ1-6, with a possible D match to TRBD1 (5 bases). The CDR3 is 16 amino acids. The germline CDR1 and CDR2 sequences are MGHRA and YSYEKL. Trimming shortened V by 0 bases and J by 8 bases, and 14 bases separated the two germline ends.

This chain connects TRBV5-5 to TRBJ1-4, with TRBD1 as a possible D gene (5 bases). CDR1 SGHKS and CDR2 YYEKEE come from the germline V gene (reference sequence). Trimming stripped 2 bases from V and 4 bases from J, with 6 bases between. The CDR3 has 13 residues. CDR3 loop: CASSFRVNEKLFF. The CDR3 DNA follows: TGTGCCAGCAGCTTCAGGGTTAATGAAAAACTGTTTTTT.

This sequence joins TRBV27 and TRBJ2-3; no reliable D call. CDR3 length equals 13 residues. Trimming took 4 bases from V and 2 from J, leaving 7 bases between them. Germline CDR1 reads MNHEY; CDR2 reads SMNVEV (reference sequence). The CDR3 bases are TGTGCCAGCAGTTACGGACCCACAGATACGCAGTATTTT. It is translated as CASSYGPTDTQYF.

This rearrangement joins TRBV6-1 to TRBJ2-1; D might be TRBD1 (5 bases). Trimming left V 1 base short and J 9 bases short, with 13 bases between. The germline gives CDR1 MNHNS, CDR2 SASEGT. This CDR3 is 14 amino acids long. In DNA, the CDR3 is TGTGCCAGCAGTGAAGACGGCAGGGTGACTGAGCAGTTCTTC. Its protein product is CASSEDGRVTEQFF.

This sequence joins TRBV28 and TRBJ2-5; 12 bases are shared with TRBD2. V shed 6 bases and J 2 bases; nucleotides not matched to a gene: 7. The length of the CDR3 is 16 residues. Germline CDR1 and CDR2: MDHEN and SYDVKM. CDR3 DNA: TGTGCCAGCAGGGGGACTAGCGGGTGGGGGCAAGAGACCCAGTACTTC. Protein: CASRGTSGWGQETQYF.

This clone was detected once. This rearrangement joins TRBV7-2 to TRBJ2-2; tentative D call: TRBD1 (5 bases). Per the germline V gene, CDR1 is SGHTA and CDR2 is FQGNSA. Trimming removed 2 bases at V and 6 bases at J, with 7 bases between. The CDR3 has 13 amino acids. DNA of the CDR3: TGTGCCAGCAGCTTAATCAGGGCCGGGGAGCTGTTTTTT. Translated, it gives CASSLIRAGELFF.

This clone was seen a single time. The chain is built from TRBV14 and TRBJ2-2; no clear D gene. V was trimmed by 2 bases and J by 4 bases, leaving 14 bases between them. Germline-derived CDR1 and CDR2 are SGHDN and FVKESK. The CDR3 totals 16 residues. CDR3: CASSQYLNLGTGELFF. CDR3 bases: TGTGCCAGCAGCCAATATTTAAACTTGGGCACCGGGGAGCTGTTTTTT.

The J gene is TRBJ1-6, the V gene TRBV6-5; 8 positions agree with TRBD1. In germline, CDR1 is MNHEY, CDR2 SVGAGI. This CDR3 has 14 residues. J lost 10 bases, V lost 4 bases, and 6 bases had no gene match. CDR3 DNA sequence: TGTGCCAGCAGTTGGGACAGGAGGAACTCACCCCTCCACTTT. This encodes CASSWDRRNSPLHF.

The V gene is TRBV5-1, the J gene TRBJ1-5, with a possible D match to TRBD1 (6 bases). Looked up from germline, CDR1 is SGHRS and CDR2 is YFSETQ. Trimming took 4 bases from V and 4 from J, leaving 15 bases between them. This CDR3 comprises 15 residues. This CDR3 reads CASSEQTGTNQPQHF. The DNA of the CDR3 is TGCGCCAGCAGCGAACAAACAGGGACAAATCAGCCCCAGCATTTT.

V is TRBV5-1 and J is TRBJ2-5; 7 positions match TRBD1. The V segment lost 7 bases and the J segment 4 bases; nucleotides outside the gene matches: 7. Germline loops: CDR1 SGHRS, CDR2 YFSETQ. The CDR3 sequence is 13 residues long. The DNA of the CDR3 is TGCGCCAGCTCTGAGGGGGCGCGAGAGACCCAGTACTTC. This encodes CASSEGARETQYF.

This sequence joins TRBV19 and TRBJ2-1, with 11 bases fitting TRBD2. Looked up from germline, CDR1 is LNHDA and CDR2 is SQIVND (reference sequence). V gave up 5 bases and J gave up 0 bases; unmatched junction bases: 3. CDR3 length equals 16 residues. The CDR3 coding sequence is TGTGCCAGTAGTCCAACTAGCGGGGGCTCCTACAATGAGCAGTTCTTC. Its translation is CASSPTSGGSYNEQFF. The variable domain in full, completed from reference TRBV19 and TRBJ2-1, reads DGGITQSPKYLFRKEGQNVTLSCEQNLNHDAMYWYRQDPGQGLRLIYYSQIVNDFQKGDIAEGYSVSREKKESFPLTVTSAQKNPTAFYLCASSPTSGGSYNEQFFGPGTRLTVL.

The sample holds one count of this clone. This chain's CDR3 is CASRASQETQYF. Written as DNA, the CDR3 is TGTGCCAGCAGAGCATCCCAAGAGACCCAGTACTTC. V and J are TRBV6-5 and TRBJ2-5, with D uncertain. The CDR3 has 12 residues. Germline CDR1 is MNHEY and CDR2 is SVGAGI. Trimming left V 6 bases short and J 1 base short, with 6 bases between.

The chain employs TRBV6-5 and TRBJ2-7, with D uncertain. Trimming pared 0 bases from V and 9 bases from J, leaving 6 bases between. CDR3 length: 11 residues. Per germline, CDR1 MNHEY and CDR2 SVGAGI. In nucleotides, the CDR3 is TGTGCCAGCAGTTACTCGACAAGGCAGTACTTC. Amino acid sequence: CASSYSTRQYF.

This chain uses TRBV11-2 with TRBJ2-7; 10 nucleotides agree with TRBD2. CDR1 and CDR2 (germline): SGHAT, FQNNGV. V was clipped by 4 bases and J by 1 base; unmatched bases: 4. The CDR3 has 15 amino acids. The CDR3 DNA follows: TGTGCCAGCAGCTCTAGCGGGAGTCGATCCTACGAGCAGTACTTC. It is translated as CASSSSGSRSYEQYF. Full variable domain (remainder filled in from reference TRBV11-2 and TRBJ2-7): EAGVAQSPRYKIIEKRQSVAFWCNPISGHATLYWYQQILGQGPKLLIQFQNNGVVDDSQLPKDRFSAERLKGVDSTLKIQPAKLEDSAVYLCASSSSGSRSYEQYFGPGTRLTVT.

The J gene is TRBJ1-5, the V gene TRBV6-1; D is uncertain. With 5 bases removed from V and 5 bases from J, the gap between germline ends came to 1 base. This CDR3 is 10 amino acids long. Germline values: CDR1 MNHNS, CDR2 SASEGT. This CDR3 is CASSYQPQHF. The CDR3 coding sequence is TGTGCCAGCAGTTATCAGCCCCAGCATTTT.

V and J are TRBV7-9 and TRBJ2-1; TRBD1 agrees at 11 bases. The CDR3 length is 15 residues. Germline values: CDR1 SEHNR, CDR2 FQNEAQ (reference sequence). Trimming at V came to 6 bases and at J to 6 bases, leaving 7 bases not matched to a gene. This CDR3 reads CASRGQGAYFNEQFF. CDR3 in DNA: TGTGCCAGCAGAGGACAGGGGGCGTATTTCAATGAGCAGTTCTTC.

The V call is TRBV7-9, the J call TRBJ1-3; D might be TRBD1 (5 bases). V lost 5 bases and J 0 bases, leaving 11 bases between the germline ends. Germline V gene lookup returns CDR1 SEHNR and CDR2 FQNEAQ (reference sequence). The CDR3 is 15 residues long. DNA of the CDR3: TGTGCCAGCAGCCAACAGACAGTCTCTGGAAACACCATATATTTT. Protein: CASSQQTVSGNTIYF.

This chain links TRBV9 with TRBJ2-7, with 8 bases identical to TRBD2. CDR1 is SGDLS, CDR2 YYNGEE, per germline. V lost 0 bases to trimming and J lost 3 bases; unmatched junction nucleotides: 11. The CDR3 has 17 residues. For the CDR3, the DNA is TGTGCCAGCAGCGTAGGAGGGGGGGCTAGCGGGCTCTACGAGCAGTACTTC. Its translation: CASSVGGGASGLYEQYF.